The rows below give T cell receptor beta chains drawn from one sample of a study of identifying expanded T cells in peripheral blood. The repertoire was sequenced with immunoSEQ multiplex PCR; TCRdb's copy has only in-frame clones and lacks some. Found here are about 85,000 clones, 88% of them singletons; the top ten hold 15% to 20%. The specimen sequenced was blood. The receptors were gathered from a person aged 18 to 75 in good health. The CDR3 runs from the conserved cysteine through the conserved F or W. D genes are given only for firm matches. Expanded clones get a size class; other rows say once, few or many, or leave the size out.

d_gene | j_gene | abundance | v_gene | CDR3aa | CDR3nt
. | TRBJ2-2 | . | TRBV7-9 | CASSSLRNTGELFF | TGTGCCAGCAGCTCGCTCCGGAACACCGGGGAGCTGTTTTTT
. | TRBJ1-1 | few | TRBV6-1 | CASSEVVGTVNTEAFF | TGTGCCAGCAGTGAAGTAGTCGGGACGGTGAACACTGAAGCTTTCTTT
TRBD1 | TRBJ2-7 | . | TRBV4-3 | CASSLATGGTGEQYF | TGCGCCAGCAGCCTCGCGACAGGGGGTACGGGTGAGCAGTACTTC
. | TRBJ1-1 | . | TRBV28 | CASGGGRVF | TGTGCCAGCGGTGGGGGGCGCGTCTTT
TRBD2 | TRBJ2-3 | . | TRBV27 | CASSWSSGGTDTQYF | TGTGCCAGCAGTTGGTCGAGCGGGGGTACAGATACGCAGTATTTT
. | TRBJ2-1 | . | TRBV27 | CASSFRVGSYNEQFF | TGTGCCAGCAGTTTCCGAGTTGGCTCCTACAATGAGCAGTTCTTC
. | TRBJ1-1 | few | TRBV29-1 | CSVVSDRAFF | TGCAGCGTTGTTAGCGACCGAGCTTTCTTT
. | TRBJ1-5 | . | TRBV15 | CATTPDFGRQPQHF | TGTGCCACCACCCCGGACTTCGGGAGGCAGCCCCAGCATTTT
. | TRBJ2-3 | once | TRBV9 | CASSLTTGGDTQYF | TGTGCCAGCAGCCTCACCACGGGCGGAGATACGCAGTATTTT
TRBD2 | TRBJ2-5 | . | TRBV28 | CASSLTSGGGETQYF | TGTGCCAGCAGTTTGACTAGCGGGGGTGGGGAGACCCAGTACTTC
. | TRBJ2-5 | . | TRBV28 | CASSLEFTQYF | TGTGCCAGCAGTTTAGAGTTTACCCAGTACTTC
TRBD1 | TRBJ2-5 | . | TRBV13 | CASSLTGGDRTQYF | TGTGCCAGCAGCTTGACAGGGGGCGACCGGACCCAGTACTTC
. | TRBJ2-3 | once | TRBV5-1 | CASSPPIGAHLTDTQYF | TGCGCCAGCAGCCCCCCAATTGGAGCCCACCTCACAGATACGCAGTATTTT
. | TRBJ2-2 | . | TRBV4-3 | CASSQDGQVPALFF | TGCGCCAGCAGCCAAGATGGCCAGGTACCGGCACTGTTTTTT
. | TRBJ1-3 | . | TRBV7-2 | CASSLSNMAGNTIYF | TGTGCCAGCAGCTTGAGCAACATGGCGGGAAACACCATATATTTT
TRBD1 | TRBJ1-2 | once | TRBV29-1 | CSVGQGERGYTF | TGCAGCGTTGGGCAGGGGGAGCGTGGCTACACCTTC
. | TRBJ1-2 | . | TRBV5-1 | CASSVDSAKGYTF | TGCGCCAGCAGCGTGGACAGTGCCAAAGGCTACACCTTC
. | TRBJ2-3 | . | TRBV7-2 | CASSLGLTTTQYF | TGTGCCAGCAGCTTAGGCCTCACTACGACGCAGTATTTT
TRBD2 | TRBJ2-7 | . | TRBV13 | CASSQGLAGYSYEQYF | TGTGCCAGCAGCCAGGGACTAGCGGGGTACTCCTACGAGCAGTACTTC
. | TRBJ2-1 | . | TRBV7-8 | CASSTIAGIYNEQFF | TGTGCCAGCAGCACGATTGCGGGGATCTACAATGAGCAGTTCTTC
. | TRBJ2-3 | . | TRBV2 | CASSQRVGGSTDTQYF | TGTGCCAGCAGTCAAAGGGTTGGCGGGTCCACAGATACGCAGTATTTT
TRBD1 | TRBJ2-5 | . | TRBV2 | CASQGVGETQYF | TGTGCCAGCCAGGGGGTTGGCGAGACCCAGTACTTC
. | TRBJ1-1 | . | TRBV10-3 | CATTGLNTEAFF | TGTGCCACAACAGGGTTGAACACTGAAGCTTTCTTT
. | TRBJ2-1 | . | TRBV7-2 | CASSTQAPSSYNEQFF | TGTGCCAGCAGCACCCAGGCTCCGAGCTCCTACAATGAGCAGTTCTTC
TRBD2 | TRBJ2-7 | . | TRBV16 | CASSQYGGGTYEQYF | TGTGCCAGCAGCCAATATGGCGGGGGTACCTACGAGCAGTACTTC
TRBD1 | TRBJ1-4 | . | TRBV4-3 | CASSQVADRGREKLFF | TGCGCCAGCAGCCAAGTGGCGGACAGGGGGCGGGAAAAACTGTTTTTT
TRBD1 | TRBJ2-7 | . | TRBV9 | CASSPRTGGSYEQYF | TGTGCCAGCAGCCCTCGGACAGGGGGCTCCTACGAGCAGTACTTC
. | TRBJ1-6 | . | TRBV29-1 | CSVPTSSYNSPLHF | TGCAGCGTTCCTACAAGCTCCTATAATTCACCCCTCCACTTT
. | TRBJ1-1 | . | TRBV19 | CASRDLSTEAFF | TGTGCCAGTCGCGACCTGAGCACTGAAGCTTTCTTT
. | TRBJ2-5 | . | TRBV5-1 | CASSLPSGETQYF | TGCGCCAGCAGCTTGCCTTCAGGGGAGACCCAGTACTTC
. | TRBJ2-1 | . | TRBV2 | CASRGPTTYNEQFF | TGTGCCAGCAGGGGACCGACCACCTACAATGAGCAGTTCTTC
. | TRBJ2-7 | once | TRBV30 | CAWNPGATYEQYF | TGTGCCTGGAATCCGGGAGCCACCTACGAGCAGTACTTC
TRBD2 | TRBJ2-7 | . | TRBV7-2 | CASSSQAGGLHEQYF | TGTGCCAGCAGCTCGCAGGCGGGGGGGTTACACGAGCAGTACTTC
. | TRBJ2-7 | . | TRBV2 | CASISSGVWFGEQYF | TGTGCCAGCATATCATCGGGCGTTTGGTTCGGCGAGCAGTACTTC
TRBD2 | TRBJ2-7 | . | TRBV9 | CASSVGVWTSGVHEQYF | TGTGCCAGCAGCGTAGGGGTGTGGACTAGCGGGGTCCACGAGCAGTACTTC
. | TRBJ2-2 | . | TRBV7-2 | CASSGWGRDNAGELFF | TGTGCCAGCAGCGGGTGGGGCAGGGATAACGCCGGGGAGCTGTTTTTT
TRBD1 | TRBJ2-3 | . | TRBV4-1 | CASSQMGTGPTDTQYF | TGCGCCAGCAGCCAAATGGGGACAGGGCCCACAGATACGCAGTATTTT
. | TRBJ1-5 | . | TRBV30 | CAWSSGFNQPQHF | TGTGCCTGGAGTTCGGGATTCAATCAGCCCCAGCATTTT
. | TRBJ1-6 | many | TRBV27 | CASSLGPGNNSPLHF | TGTGCCAGCAGTCTAGGGCCAGGGAACAATTCACCCCTCCACTTT
TRBD1 | TRBJ2-3 | . | TRBV5-4 | CASSFTTGTGGVDTQYF | TGTGCCAGCAGCTTTACGACCGGGACAGGGGGCGTGGATACGCAGTATTTT
TRBD1 | TRBJ1-2 | . | TRBV5-1 | CASSGSPGTGYGYTF | TGCGCCAGCAGCGGATCACCCGGGACAGGGTACGGCTACACCTTC